The subject of this entry is one TCR beta chain. Antigen unknown. This sample is part of a study of T cells expressing NK-cell markers. The wider study: Sorted CD3+CD56+NKG2C+, CD3+CD56+NKG2C- and CD3+CD56-NKG2C+ T cells supplied TCR beta repertoires. General study points: In a group of 5 to 7 donors, dominant NKG2C+ clonotypes represented 1.0-7.0% of CD8+ T cells.

CDR1 is SGHAT and CDR2 is FQNNGV in the germline V gene. The CDR3 sequence is 11 residues long. One entry per CDR3 protein, without DNA, is what TCRdb gives after re-calling the 5' RACE reads. The sample table includes a few hundred thousand distinct CDR3 sequences. The sequenced material came from blood T cells: a sorted CD56 or NKG2C T cell subset, CD4+ or CD8+ T cells, or bulk PBMC T cells (not recorded which). This rearrangement joins TRBV11-2 to TRBJ1-5; TCRdb picks TRBD1, but there is no DNA to check that call. The TCR comes from a man aged 18 to 69 in good health. CDR3 sequence reads: CASSSTGPQHF. The whole variable domain, filled in from reference TRBV11-2 and TRBJ1-5, reads EAGVAQSPRYKIIEKRQSVAFWCNPISGHATLYWYQQILGQGPKLLIQFQNNGVVDDSQLPKDRFSAERLKGVDSTLKIQPAKLEDSAVYLCASSSTGPQHFGDGTRLSIL.